This is a list of T cell receptor beta chains from one sample in a study of T-cell reconstitution after alpha-beta-depleted transplantation in children. MiXCR, run by TCRdb on the PCR reads, gives a single entry per CDR3 protein. The data hold 130,000 or so distinct CDR3 sequences, with 9.5% to 10% observed a single time. Sequenced here: PBMCs, mostly from graft donor cells, sampled 180 days after TCRalphabeta/CD19-depleted stem cell transplant. Source of these receptors: a girl less than two years old who had a stem cell transplant for combined immunodeficiency, so the T cells may come from the graft donor. CDR3s include the opening cysteine and the closing phenylalanine or tryptophan.

>TRBV12-5|TRBJ2-1
CASGLVRGAEDNEQFF
>TRBV6-5|TRBJ1-3
CASSYHRGSGNTIYF
>TRBV20-1|TRBJ2-5
CSASMDRGPYQETQYF
>TRBV11-2|TRBJ2-1
CASSLVGLEQFF
>TRBV27|TRBJ2-3
CASSSTGGRTTQYF
>TRBV5-1|TRBJ2-1
CASSTQRGAVNEQFF
>TRBV10-3|TRBJ2-1
CAISGAPYNEQFF
>TRBV6-2/TRBV6-3|TRBJ2-3
CASSIRASGGTDTQYF
>TRBV12-3/TRBV12-4|TRBJ2-7
CASSLRRSYEQYF
>TRBV5-1|TRBJ2-1
CASSSGQGHNEQFF
>TRBV20-1|TRBJ2-5
CSASGSGSGVTETQYF
>TRBV20-1|TRBJ1-1
CSARLDGTNTEAFF
>TRBV5-6|TRBJ2-7
CASSLKGPGSQKISVYEQYF
>TRBV29-1|TRBJ2-3
CSVDKRQTSTDTQYF
>TRBV15|TRBJ2-1
CATSRGWDSLSNEQFF
>TRBV7-2|TRBJ2-3
CASSRLAAGYTQYF
>TRBV12-3/TRBV12-4|TRBJ2-7
CASRPSGGPYYEQYF
>TRBV7-2|TRBJ2-5
CASSLALGLGATQYF
>TRBV11-2|TRBJ2-7
CASSLLRGGSYEQYF
>TRBV5-5|TRBJ2-1
CASSWDVSNEQFF
>TRBV12-3/TRBV12-4|TRBJ1-2
CASSYGTAYGYTF
>TRBV28|TRBJ2-6
CASSFHRFSGANVLTF
>TRBV29-1|TRBJ1-1
CSVGLNTEAFF
>TRBV20-1|TRBJ2-5
CSARGGGAGETQYF
>TRBV4-3|TRBJ2-4
CASSQDVQGDIQYF
>TRBV7-2|TRBJ2-4
CASSFWGAIQYF
>TRBV7-9|TRBJ2-2
CASRMFRGELFF
>TRBV19|TRBJ1-5
CASRGGDGYSNQPQHF
>TRBV5-1|TRBJ1-2
CASSFNSNYGYTF
>TRBV5-1|TRBJ2-7
CASSGGIGINEQYF
>TRBV19|TRBJ2-7
CASSIAYRGEQYF
>TRBV7-9|TRBJ2-1
CASSRTSGSKGNEQFF